The 18 T cell receptor beta chains reported below all come from one sample, sequenced in a study of shared clonotypes between healthy human individuals. Repertoires were generated with immunoSEQ multiplex PCR, while TCRdb's copy carries only in-frame clones and drops some. The data hold some 690,000 clones, with roughly 87% observed a single time. The sequenced sample consisted of memory CD8+ T cells from PBMCs. The subset here: CD45RO+ cells pooled with CCR7-negative TemRA cells. Every receptor here comes from a man between 18 and 35 years old in good health. Some clones in this sample may be carry-over from other donors' samples.

There are a few counts of this clone. The V gene is TRBV5-6, the J gene TRBJ1-1; D uncertain. The germline V and J ends were trimmed by 2 bases and 1 base, with 9 bases remaining between them. The CDR3 spans 14 residues. Germline V gene data show CDR1 as SGHDT and CDR2 as YYEEEE. CDR3 nucleotides: TGTGCCAGCAGCTTTGTCAGGACGAACACTGAAGCTTTCTTT. Translated, it gives CASSFVRTNTEAFF. Full variable domain (missing parts from reference TRBV5-6 and TRBJ1-1): DAGVTQSPTHLIKTRGQQVTLRCSPKSGHDTVSWYQQALGQGPQFIFQYYEEEERQRGNFPDRFSGHQFPNYSSELNVNALLLGDSALYLCASSFVRTNTEAFFGQGTRLTVV.

The rearrangement links TRBV10-3 to TRBJ1-1, with no clear D. Per germline, CDR1 ENHRY and CDR2 SYGVKD. Trimming removed 10 bases at V and 7 bases at J, with 16 bases between. The CDR3 has 12 residues. The CDR3 spells CATAEAGVEAFF. The DNA of the CDR3 is TGTGCCACCGCCGAGGCGGGCGTTGAAGCTTTCTTT.

The rearrangement joins TRBV28 to TRBJ2-5, with D perhaps assigned TRBD1 or TRBD2 (5 bases each). V was cut by 8 bases and J by 4 bases, with 20 bases left in between. Germline values: CDR1 MDHEN, CDR2 SYDVKM. The CDR3 totals 15 residues. CDR3 in DNA: TGTGCCAGCCATCAGGGACCCACCTGGGGAGAGACCCAGTACTTC. This sequence encodes CASHQGPTWGETQYF.

This chain links TRBV5-8 with TRBJ2-5, with D possibly being TRBD2 (5 bases). Deletions cut 1 base from V and 5 bases from J, with 15 bases between. The CDR3 has 15 amino acids. Germline V gene sequence: CDR1 SGHTS, CDR2 YDEGEE. CDR3 nucleotides: TGTGCCAGCAGCTTGTCACTAAGGAGAGGGGAGACCCAGTACTTC. Its protein is CASSLSLRRGETQYF.

A note on this clone: Other DNA sequences within the sample encode an identical CDR3. The chain employs TRBV29-1 and TRBJ2-3; D is possibly TRBD2 (5 bases). Trimming left V 0 bases short and J 0 bases short, with 10 bases between. Germline lookup yields CDR1 SQVTM and CDR2 ANQGSEA. The CDR3 totals 15 residues. The CDR3 spells CSVEDGGPSTDTQYF. CDR3 DNA: TGCAGCGTTGAAGACGGCGGGCCTAGCACAGATACGCAGTATTTT.

The chain has TRBV11-2 and TRBJ2-5; 7 bases fit TRBD2. The V gene's germline CDR1 is SGHAT and CDR2 FQNNGV. Losses at the gene ends were 5 bases for V and 2 bases for J; bases not matched to a gene: 17. The CDR3 length is 18 residues. The CDR3 reads CASSLFSFRSGRQETQYF. CDR3 coding DNA: TGTGCCAGCAGCCTCTTCAGCTTTCGTAGCGGGCGGCAAGAGACCCAGTACTTC.

The CDR3 sequence is CASSDRGPLLANYGYTF. In DNA, the CDR3 is TGCGCCAGCAGTGATAGGGGACCTCTTTTAGCTAACTATGGCTACACCTTC. The gene calls are TRBV10-2 and TRBJ1-2; tentatively, D is TRBD1 (5 bases). CDR1 WSHSY and CDR2 SAAADI come from the germline V gene. CDR3 length: 17 amino acids. V lost 3 bases to trimming and J lost 0 bases, with 17 bases between them.

The chain joins TRBV28 to TRBJ1-3; D possibly corresponds to TRBD1 (5 bases). Trimming took off 3 bases at V and 0 bases at J, with 15 bases between the two ends. Germline CDR1 MDHEN, CDR2 SYDVKM. The CDR3 loop spans 17 amino acids. CDR3 protein: CASSLLGTALSGNTIYF. CDR3 bases: TGTGCCAGCAGTTTGCTGGGGACCGCCCTCTCTGGAAACACCATATATTTT.

The chain combines TRBV27 with TRBJ2-7; no firm D call. This CDR3 region has 15 residues. Trimming shortened V by 0 bases and J by 3 bases, and 12 bases separated the two germline ends. Per the germline V gene, CDR1 is MNHEY and CDR2 is SMNVEV (reference sequence). In DNA form, the CDR3 reads TGTGCCAGCAGTTTATCGGGCTGGAGCCACTACGAGCAGTACTTC. This gives the protein CASSLSGWSHYEQYF.

The chain recombines TRBV7-6 with TRBJ1-2; possibly TRBD1 for D (6 bases). Germline lookup yields CDR1 SGHVS and CDR2 FNYEAQ. The CDR3 sequence is 15 residues long. The V and J ends lost 5 bases and 2 bases respectively, with 15 bases between them. The CDR3 here is CASSPLTRGNYGYTF. The CDR3 coding sequence is TGTGCCAGCAGCCCGTTAACCAGGGGAAACTATGGCTACACCTTC.

The DNA for the CDR3 is TGTGCCAGCAGCCCACTTTGGAGGGGACCTCCCTTCGAGCAGTACTTC. The encoded protein is CASSPLWRGPPFEQYF. This chain connects TRBV11-2 to TRBJ2-7; D may be TRBD2 (6 bases). There are 16 residues in the CDR3. Germline values: CDR1 SGHAT, CDR2 FQNNGV. Trimming pared 5 bases from V and 6 bases from J, leaving 23 bases between.

The CDR3 sequence: CASSLWAGYEQYF. CDR3 nucleotides: TGTGCCAGCAGTTTATGGGCAGGGTACGAGCAGTACTTC. The J gene is TRBJ2-7, the V gene TRBV27; D is perhaps TRBD1 (5 bases). The CDR3 contains 13 residues. Germline V gives CDR1 MNHEY, CDR2 SMNVEV (reference sequence). V was trimmed by 1 base and J by 4 bases, leaving 8 bases between them.

The chain recombines TRBV7-8 with TRBJ2-7; 13 bases are a match to TRBD2. The CDR3 is 16 residues long. In germline, CDR1 is SGHVS, CDR2 FQNEAQ. Unmatched junction bases numbered 6, after V lost 5 bases and J lost 2 bases. CDR3 in DNA: TGTGCCAGCAGCCCCCGACTAGCGGGAGGACCCTACGAGCAGTACTTC. Its translation is CASSPRLAGGPYEQYF.

The rearrangement joins TRBV28 to TRBJ1-1, with D maybe TRBD1 (5 bases). Deletions cut 5 bases from V and 0 bases from J, with 13 bases between. Germline V lookup: CDR1 MDHEN, CDR2 SYDVKM. The CDR3 sequence is 15 residues long. CDR3 region: CASSLAGSLNTEAFF. Written as DNA, the CDR3 is TGTGCCAGCAGTCTCGCAGGGTCCCTGAACACTGAAGCTTTCTTT.

V usage is TRBV28 and J usage is TRBJ2-7, with 8 bases fitting TRBD1. This CDR3 has 14 amino acids. CDR1 and CDR2 from the germline V gene are MDHEN and SYDVKM. The junction had 10 bases not matched to a gene; V was cut back by 7 bases and J by 5 bases. The CDR3 sequence: CASTGFDRGHEQYF. The CDR3 DNA reads TGTGCCAGCACCGGGTTCGACAGGGGCCACGAGCAGTACTTC.

The table lists this clone with a count of one. This rearrangement joins TRBV28 to TRBJ1-1, with 7 bases fitting TRBD1. CDR3 length equals 15 residues. The V segment lost 5 bases and the J segment 4 bases; nucleotides outside the gene matches: 10. The germline V gene has CDR1 MDHEN and CDR2 SYDVKM. The DNA for the CDR3 is TGTGCCAGCAGTCCCTCGACAGGGTGGGTCACTGAAGCTTTCTTT. It encodes CASSPSTGWVTEAFF.

The V gene is TRBV19, the J gene TRBJ1-1; 10 bases line up with TRBD1. This CDR3 spans 13 amino acids. Trimming at V came to 6 bases and at J to 4 bases, leaving 2 bases not matched to a gene. Germline lookup yields CDR1 LNHDA and CDR2 SQIVND (reference sequence). This CDR3 is CASRTGGVTEAFF. The CDR3 nucleotides read TGTGCCAGTAGGACAGGGGGCGTCACTGAAGCTTTCTTT. The full variable domain, rest sourced from reference TRBV19 and TRBJ1-1, is DGGITQSPKYLFRKEGQNVTLSCEQNLNHDAMYWYRQDPGQGLRLIYYSQIVNDFQKGDIAEGYSVSREKKESFPLTVTSAQKNPTAFYLCASRTGGVTEAFFGQGTRLTVV.

The chain employs TRBV29-1 and TRBJ2-2; D ambiguous. Germline V gene data show CDR1 as SQVTM and CDR2 as ANQGSEA. There are 15 residues in the CDR3. The V gene lost 4 bases and the J gene lost 2 bases, with 14 bases spanning the gap. Here the CDR3 reads CSVGTRRVNTGELFF. The CDR3 region has the DNA TGCAGCGTTGGTACACGTAGGGTCAACACCGGGGAGCTGTTTTTT.